What follows describes a single TCR beta chain. The antigen remains undetermined. The sample has other DNA sequences that encode this CDR3 too. Assay: immunoSEQ multiplex PCR; the TCRdb copy retains only in-frame clones and omits some. The table has roughly 15,000 clones, about 90% seen once; the top ten hold approximately 0.51%. This entry belongs to a study of PD-1 blockade in classical Hodgkin lymphoma. Trimming stripped 5 bases from V and 5 bases from J, with 6 bases between. Looked up from germline, CDR1 is SGHVS and CDR2 is FQNEAQ. The CDR3 has 11 residues. Time point described: newly diagnosed, previously untreated cHL patient sample. Researchers used magnetic negative selection to pull out pure CD4+ T cells from thawed PBMCs. PBMCs from patients with newly diagnosed, untreated classical Hodgkin lymphoma served as a comparison group for the relapsed/refractory trial patients. Study results and limitations: Healthy donors were reported to have higher baseline TCR diversity than newly diagnosed patients. Repertoire difference causes, possibly disease activity or prior therapy, remain undefined.

The specimen sequenced was CD4+ T cells from blood. V usage is TRBV7-8 and J usage is TRBJ2-5; maybe TRBD1 (6 bases). The origin of this receptor is a human donor with classical Hodgkin lymphoma. For the CDR3, the DNA is TGTGCCAGCAGCCAGGGGGAGACCCAGTACTTC. Translated, it gives CASSQGETQYF.